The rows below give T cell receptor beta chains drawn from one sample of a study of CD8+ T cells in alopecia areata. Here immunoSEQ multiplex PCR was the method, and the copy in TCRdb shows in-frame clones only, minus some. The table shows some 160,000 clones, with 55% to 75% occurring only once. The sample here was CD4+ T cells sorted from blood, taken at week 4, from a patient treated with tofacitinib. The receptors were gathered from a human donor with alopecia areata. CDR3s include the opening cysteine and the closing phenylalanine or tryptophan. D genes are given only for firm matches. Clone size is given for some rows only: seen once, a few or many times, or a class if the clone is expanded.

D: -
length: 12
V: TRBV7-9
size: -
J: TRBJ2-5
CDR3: CASSPVSETQYF
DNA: TGTGCCAGCAGCCCAGTGTCAGAGACCCAGTACTTC

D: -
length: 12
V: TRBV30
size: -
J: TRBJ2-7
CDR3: CAWSLPKYEQYF
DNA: TGTGCCTGGAGTCTTCCCAAATACGAGCAGTACTTC

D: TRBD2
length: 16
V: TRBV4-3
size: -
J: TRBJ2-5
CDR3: CASSQGTSGYQETQYF
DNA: TGCGCCAGCAGCCAAGGGACTAGCGGGTACCAAGAGACCCAGTACTTC

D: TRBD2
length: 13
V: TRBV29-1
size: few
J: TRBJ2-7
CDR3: CSAGEGRSYEQYF
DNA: TGCAGCGCCGGGGAGGGCAGGTCCTACGAGCAGTACTTC

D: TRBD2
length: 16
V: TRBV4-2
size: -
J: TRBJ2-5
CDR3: CASSLETSGGAETQYF
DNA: TGTGCCAGCAGCCTAGAGACTAGCGGGGGGGCAGAGACCCAGTACTTC

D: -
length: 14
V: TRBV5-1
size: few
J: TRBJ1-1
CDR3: CASRKQGQNTEAFF
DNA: TGCGCCAGCAGGAAACAGGGACAGAACACTGAAGCTTTCTTT

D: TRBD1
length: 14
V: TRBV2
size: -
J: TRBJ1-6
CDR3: CASSDRGGSSPLHF
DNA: TGTGCCAGCAGTGACAGGGGGGGCAGTTCACCCCTCCACTTT

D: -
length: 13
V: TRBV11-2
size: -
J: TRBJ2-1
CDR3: CASSKSSLGQQFF
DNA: TGTGCCAGCAGCAAATCAAGTCTAGGACAGCAGTTCTTC

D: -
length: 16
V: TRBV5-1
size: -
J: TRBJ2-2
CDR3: CASSPRGGVDTGELFF
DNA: TGCGCCAGCAGCCCACGTGGAGGGGTTGACACCGGGGAGCTGTTTTTT

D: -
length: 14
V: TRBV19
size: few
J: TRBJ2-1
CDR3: CASRLASLGNEQFF
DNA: TGTGCCAGTAGACTTGCCAGCTTAGGGAATGAGCAGTTCTTC

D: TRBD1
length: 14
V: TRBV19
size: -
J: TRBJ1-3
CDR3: CASRDRGTGNTIYF
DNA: TGTGCCAGTAGGGACAGGGGGACTGGAAACACCATATATTTT

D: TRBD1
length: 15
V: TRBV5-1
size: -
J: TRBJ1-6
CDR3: CASSSDGTGYSPLHF
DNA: TGCGCCAGCAGCTCCGACGGGACAGGGTATTCACCCCTCCACTTT

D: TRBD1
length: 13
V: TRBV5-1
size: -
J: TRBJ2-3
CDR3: CASSRTGIDTQYF
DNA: TGCGCCAGCAGCAGGACAGGTATAGATACGCAGTATTTT

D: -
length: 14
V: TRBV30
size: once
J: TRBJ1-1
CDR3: CAWSMGLRNTEAFF
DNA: TGTGCCTGGAGTATGGGACTGAGGAACACTGAAGCTTTCTTT

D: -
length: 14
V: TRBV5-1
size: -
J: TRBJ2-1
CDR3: CASSLASSYNEQFF
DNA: TGCGCCAGCAGCTTGGCTTCATCCTACAATGAGCAGTTCTTC

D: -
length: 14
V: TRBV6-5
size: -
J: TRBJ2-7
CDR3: CASSYLGKIGEQYF
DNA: TGTGCCAGCAGTTACTTGGGGAAAATTGGCGAGCAGTACTTC

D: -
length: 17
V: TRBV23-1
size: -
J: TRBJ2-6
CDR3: CASSQNRGALGANVLTF
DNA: TGCGCCAGCAGCCAGAACCGGGGGGCGCTTGGGGCCAACGTCCTGACTTTC

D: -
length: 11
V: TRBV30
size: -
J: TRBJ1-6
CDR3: CAWRPGQSLHF
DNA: TGTGCCTGGAGACCAGGACAATCCCTCCACTTT

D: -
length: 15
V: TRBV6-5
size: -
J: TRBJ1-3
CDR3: CASSYGDMSGNTIYF
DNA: TGTGCCAGCAGTTACGGGGACATGTCTGGAAACACCATATATTTT

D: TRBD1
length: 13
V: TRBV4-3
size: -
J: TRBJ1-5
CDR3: CASSHNRGQPQHF
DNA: TGCGCCAGCAGCCACAACAGGGGTCAGCCCCAGCATTTT

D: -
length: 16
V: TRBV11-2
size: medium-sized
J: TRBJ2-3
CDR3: CASSSASPLSTDTQYF
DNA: TGTGCCAGCAGCTCCGCAAGTCCCCTTAGCACAGATACGCAGTATTTT

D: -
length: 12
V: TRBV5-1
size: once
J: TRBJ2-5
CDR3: CASSLRGETQYF
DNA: TGCGCCAGCAGCTTACGTGGAGAGACCCAGTACTTC

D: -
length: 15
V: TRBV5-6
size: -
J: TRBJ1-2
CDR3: CASSLRFAGNYGYTF
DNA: TGTGCCAGCAGCTTGCGGTTCGCAGGCAACTATGGCTACACCTTC

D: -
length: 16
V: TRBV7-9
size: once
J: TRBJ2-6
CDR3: CASSQYEGLGANVLTF
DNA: TGTGCCAGCAGCCAATATGAGGGGCTTGGGGCCAACGTCCTGACTTTC

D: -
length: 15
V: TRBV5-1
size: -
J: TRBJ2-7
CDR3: CASSQSPDGDYEQYF
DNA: TGCGCCAGCAGCCAGTCGCCGGACGGGGACTACGAGCAGTACTTC

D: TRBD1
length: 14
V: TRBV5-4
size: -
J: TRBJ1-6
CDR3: CASSPTGLDSPLHF
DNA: TGTGCCAGCAGCCCGACAGGGCTGGATTCACCCCTCCACTTT

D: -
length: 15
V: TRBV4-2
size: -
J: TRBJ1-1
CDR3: CASSPNSGSNTEAFF
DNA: TGTGCCAGCAGCCCCAATTCGGGGTCGAACACCGAAGCTTTCTTT

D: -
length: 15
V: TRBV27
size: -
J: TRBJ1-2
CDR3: CASTRSGVLGYGYTF
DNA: TGTGCCAGCACGCGGTCTGGGGTACTCGGGTATGGCTACACCTTC

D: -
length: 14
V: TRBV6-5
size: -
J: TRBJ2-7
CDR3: CASSYGGQSYEQYF
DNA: TGTGCCAGCAGTTACGGGGGCCAGAGCTACGAGCAGTACTTC

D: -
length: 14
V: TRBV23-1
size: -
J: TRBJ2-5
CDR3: CASTLSLLKETQYF
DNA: TGCGCCAGCACCTTGTCCCTCCTCAAAGAGACCCAGTACTTC

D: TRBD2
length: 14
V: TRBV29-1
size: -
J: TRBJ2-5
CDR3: CSAKMTSGEETQYF
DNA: TGCAGCGCTAAAATGACTAGCGGGGAAGAGACCCAGTACTTC

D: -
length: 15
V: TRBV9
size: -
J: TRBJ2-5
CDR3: CASSVVGGPQETQYF
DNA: TGTGCCAGCAGCGTAGTTGGGGGACCCCAAGAGACCCAGTACTTC

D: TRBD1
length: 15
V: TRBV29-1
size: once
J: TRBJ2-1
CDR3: CSVEYGTGTYNEQFF
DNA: TGCAGCGTTGAGTACGGGACAGGGACCTACAATGAGCAGTTCTTC

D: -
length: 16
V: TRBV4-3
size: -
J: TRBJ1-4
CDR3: CASSQDLWERGEKLFF
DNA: TGCGCCAGCAGCCAAGATCTCTGGGAACGAGGGGAAAAACTGTTTTTT

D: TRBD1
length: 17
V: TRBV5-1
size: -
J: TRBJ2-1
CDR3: CASSLAYPGGAYNEQFF
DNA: TGCGCCAGCAGCTTGGCGTACCCAGGGGGCGCCTACAATGAGCAGTTCTTC

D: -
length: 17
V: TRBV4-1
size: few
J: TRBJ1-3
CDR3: CASSQDPPSGRENTIYF
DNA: TGCGCCAGCAGCCAAGATCCCCCCTCGGGGAGGGAAAACACCATATATTTT

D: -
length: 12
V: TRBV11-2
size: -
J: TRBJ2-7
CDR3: CASSPDTYEQYF
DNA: TGTGCCAGCAGCCCGGACACCTACGAGCAGTACTTC

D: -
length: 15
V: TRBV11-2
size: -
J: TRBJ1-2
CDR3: CASSLASTVNYGYTF
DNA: TGTGCCAGCAGCTTAGCCTCCACGGTTAACTATGGCTACACCTTC

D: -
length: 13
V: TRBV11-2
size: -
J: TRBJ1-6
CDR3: CASSSGAHSPLHF
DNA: TGTGCCAGCAGCTCGGGAGCGCACTCACCCCTCCACTTT

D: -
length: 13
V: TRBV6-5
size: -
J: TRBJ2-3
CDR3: CASSEQSQRTQYF
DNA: TGTGCCAGCAGTGAACAGTCTCAAAGAACGCAGTATTTT

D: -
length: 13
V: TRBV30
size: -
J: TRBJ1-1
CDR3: CAWRGRDYTEAFF
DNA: TGTGCCTGGAGAGGTAGGGATTACACTGAAGCTTTCTTT

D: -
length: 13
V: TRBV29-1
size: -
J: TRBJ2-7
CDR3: CSAYTYASGEQYF
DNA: TGCAGCGCCTATACTTACGCCTCGGGCGAGCAGTACTTC

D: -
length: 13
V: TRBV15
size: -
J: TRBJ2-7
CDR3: CATSRDLGYEQYF
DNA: TGTGCCACCAGCAGAGATCTAGGTTACGAGCAGTACTTC

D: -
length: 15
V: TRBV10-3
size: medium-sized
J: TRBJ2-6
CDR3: CAISESGTGANVLTF
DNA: TGTGCCATCAGTGAGTCAGGGACTGGGGCCAACGTCCTGACTTTC

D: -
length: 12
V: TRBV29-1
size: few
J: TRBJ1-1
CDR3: CSVDSMNTEAFF
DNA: TGCAGCGTCGACAGCATGAACACTGAAGCTTTCTTT

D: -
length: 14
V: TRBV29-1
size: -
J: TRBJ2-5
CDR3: CSVEVFGRRETQYF
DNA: TGCAGCGTTGAAGTATTCGGGCGTCGGGAGACCCAGTACTTC

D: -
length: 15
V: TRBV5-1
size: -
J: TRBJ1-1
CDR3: CASSLDRLMNTEAFF
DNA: TGCGCCAGCAGCTTGGACAGGCTCATGAACACTGAAGCTTTCTTT

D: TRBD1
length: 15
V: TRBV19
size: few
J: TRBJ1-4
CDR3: CASSPHRDSNEKLFF
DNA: TGTGCCAGTAGTCCCCACCGGGACAGTAACGAAAAACTGTTTTTT